The TCR beta chain under discussion was sequenced for a study of identical twins. The CDR3 has 15 amino acids. Per the germline V gene, CDR1 is SGHRS and CDR2 is YFSETQ. V was cut by 1 base and J by 4 bases, with 12 bases left in between. This clonotype was seen only a few times. Its antigen is undetermined. TCRdb redid the calling of the 5' RACE reads with MiXCR, one entry per CDR3 protein. The data show hundreds of thousands of distinct CDR3 sequences, 6.1% seen once. Overall study results and limits: While abundant cord blood beta clonotypes carried fewer insertions, memory repertoires showed no such pattern. Models underestimated out-of-frame TCR alpha sharing in monozygotic twins. Beta out-of-frame sequences showed weaker excess sharing between twins.

Sequenced input: naive T cells sorted from blood. V gene TRBV5-1 combines with J gene TRBJ2-1, with D perhaps matching TRBD2 (5 bases). This TCR was sampled from a man between 18 and 29 years old in good health. The CDR3 loop reads CASSLKILGYNEQFF. CDR3 bases: TGCGCCAGCAGCTTGAAAATACTAGGTTACAATGAGCAGTTCTTC.